This T cell receptor beta chain was sequenced in a study of blood T cell repertoires in COVID-19. Study overall: The United States, Italy and Spain were the sources of the acute and convalescent COVID-19 samples. Nucleic acid was either cDNA or gDNA, and it came from T cells, B-cell-depleted T cells, or PBMCs.

Under the authors' procedure: Counts of nucleated cells, estimated from reference gene primer amplification, were obtained. The data were produced by immunoSEQ multiplex PCR, yet TCRdb's version contains in-frame clones alone and is incomplete. From that table come the V and J calls and clone size; the DNA was used to work out D and trimming. The sample has about 35,000 clones, roughly 80% seen once. The V and J ends lost 3 bases and 6 bases, in that order; junction bases with no gene match: 7. Germline V gives CDR1 LGHDT, CDR2 YNNKEL (reference sequence). This CDR3 is built from 14 residues. This TCR came from a man in his fifties or sixties with acute or convalescent COVID-19. The chain combines TRBV3-1 (or the pseudogene TRBV3-2) with TRBJ1-1; 7 nucleotides agree with TRBD1. What was sequenced was peripheral blood. CDR3 in amino acids: CASSHQDRDAEAFF. The DNA for the CDR3 is TGTGCCAGCAGCCACCAAGACAGGGACGCTGAAGCTTTCTTT.